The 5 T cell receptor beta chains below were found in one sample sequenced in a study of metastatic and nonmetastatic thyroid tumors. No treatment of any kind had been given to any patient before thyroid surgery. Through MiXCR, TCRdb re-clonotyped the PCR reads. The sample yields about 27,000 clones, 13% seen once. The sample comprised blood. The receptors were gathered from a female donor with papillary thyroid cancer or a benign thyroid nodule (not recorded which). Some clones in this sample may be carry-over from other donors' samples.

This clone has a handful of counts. CDR3 DNA sequence: TGTGCCAGCAGAAATCGGGCAGGGTGTACAGATACGCAGTATTTT. It is translated as CASRNRAGCTDTQYF. The chain links TRBV12-3 or TRBV12-4 to TRBJ2-3, with D perhaps matching TRBD1 (5 bases). Deletions cut 6 bases from V and 3 bases from J, with 16 bases between. The CDR3 spans 15 residues.

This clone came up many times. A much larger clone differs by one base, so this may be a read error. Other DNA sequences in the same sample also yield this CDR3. The CDR3 DNA reads as TGCAGTGCCATAAACAGGGGGCAAACTTACAATGAGCAGTTCTTC. Amino acid sequence: CSAINRGQTYNEQFF. This chain uses TRBV20-1 with TRBJ2-1; TRBD1 matches 9 bases. Germline CDR1 is DFQATT and CDR2 is SNEGSKA (reference sequence). CDR3 length equals 15 residues. V lost 6 bases and J lost 4; bases outside the gene matches: 10.

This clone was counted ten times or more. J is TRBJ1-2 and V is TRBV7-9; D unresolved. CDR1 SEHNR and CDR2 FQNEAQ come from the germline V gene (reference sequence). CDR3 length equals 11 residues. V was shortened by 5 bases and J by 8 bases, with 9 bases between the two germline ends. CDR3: CASSLLRGYTF. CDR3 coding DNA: TGTGCCAGCAGCCTACTGAGGGGCTACACCTTC.

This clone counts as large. CDR3 in DNA: TGTGCCAGCAGTTTGGGGGGGGGCGCAGACGATGAGCAGTTCTTC. Translated, it gives CASSLGGGADDEQFF. This rearrangement joins TRBV12-3 or TRBV12-4 to TRBJ2-1, with a possible D match to TRBD2 (7 bases). The germline V and J ends were trimmed by 3 bases and 8 bases, with 17 bases remaining between them. The CDR3 contains 15 residues.

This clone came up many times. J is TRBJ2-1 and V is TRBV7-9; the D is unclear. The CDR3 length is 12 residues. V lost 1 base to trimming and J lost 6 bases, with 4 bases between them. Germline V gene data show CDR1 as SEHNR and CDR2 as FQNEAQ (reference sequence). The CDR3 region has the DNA TGTGCCAGCAGCTTAGGAGCCAATGAGCAGTTCTTC. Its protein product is CASSLGANEQFF.